Below are 27 T cell receptor beta chains sequenced from a single sample in a study of control samples from healthy donors and cancer patients (dated by TCRdb to between 2020 and 2021). Receptor libraries were prepared by the immunoSEQ multiplex PCR assay. Not all clones reach the TCRdb copy of this immuneACCESS table, which keeps in-frame sequences only. Checked studies attribute under half of the gap to unresolved V genes and leave the rest unexplained. The sample includes about 180,000 clones, with roughly 90% observed a single time. The ten largest make up about 1.4% of the sample. The sequencing sample was made of blood. Receptors were obtained from a woman between 45 and 60 years old in good health.

A remark on this clone: A read error may produce the germline difference seen at one junction end. The chain joins TRBV6-2 or TRBV6-3 to TRBJ2-2; D remains unclear. Germline V gives CDR1 MNHEY, CDR2 SVGEGT. The CDR3 is 13 amino acids. This chain's CDR3 is CASSYSDGGELFF. For the CDR3, the DNA is TGTGCCAGCAGCTACTCAGACGGCGGGGAGCTGTTTTTT.

CDR3 loop: CASIGAGSGNTIYF. Written as DNA, the CDR3 is TGTGCCAGCATCGGGGCAGGAAGTGGAAACACCATATATTTT. The chain is built from TRBV28 and TRBJ1-3; weak D call: TRBD1 (5 bases). This CDR3 has 14 amino acids. V lost 7 bases and J lost 3, with 13 bases in between. Germline assignment: CDR1 MDHEN and CDR2 SYDVKM.

The chain employs TRBV6-2 or TRBV6-3 and TRBJ2-3, with 10 bases identical to TRBD2. V shed 2 bases, J shed 2 bases, and the junction held 4 bases outside the gene matches. This CDR3 region has 16 residues. Germline V gives CDR1 MNHEY, CDR2 SVGEGT. Here the CDR3 reads CASSYPSGGTTDTQYF. The DNA for the CDR3 is TGTGCCAGCAGTTACCCTAGCGGGGGTACCACAGATACGCAGTATTTT.

V and J are TRBV18 and TRBJ1-4; 7 nucleotides line up with TRBD1. V trimming: 4 bases; J trimming: 8 bases; junction bases outside the gene matches: 13. This CDR3 contains 16 residues. CDR1 is KGHSH and CDR2 is LQKENI in the germline V gene. The CDR3 region is CASSRPTGTGYEKLFF. Written as DNA, the CDR3 is TGTGCCAGCTCACGCCCGACAGGGACGGGCTACGAAAAACTGTTTTTT.

The chain is built from TRBV6-6 and TRBJ1-4; TRBD1 is a possible D gene (5 bases). Trimming shortened V by 1 base and J by 5 bases, and 14 bases separated the two germline ends. In germline, CDR1 is MNHNY, CDR2 SVGAGI (reference sequence). This CDR3 contains 16 residues. In DNA, the CDR3 is TGTGCCAGCAGTTACTGGATCGGGGGGGAGAATGAAAAACTGTTTTTT. Translating gives CASSYWIGGENEKLFF.

This clone was seen just once. The chain carries TRBV6-2 or TRBV6-3 and TRBJ2-1; TRBD2 might be the D (5 bases). Trimming took off 4 bases at V and 2 bases at J, with 12 bases between the two ends. This CDR3 region has 15 residues. Germline CDR1 MNHEY, CDR2 SVGEGT. CDR3 bases: TGTGCCAGCAGTTTAAACGGGATGGCCTACAATGAGCAGTTCTTC. Residues: CASSLNGMAYNEQFF.

This clone came up a few times. The chain carries TRBV2 and TRBJ2-3; D gene uncertain. The CDR3 totals 15 residues. Trimming stripped 3 bases from V and 5 bases from J, with 15 bases between. CDR1 SNHLY and CDR2 FYNNEI come from the germline V gene. CDR3: CASSESPRPQDTQYF. In DNA, the CDR3 is TGTGCCAGCAGTGAGTCGCCTAGACCCCAAGATACGCAGTATTTT.

This chain joins TRBV15 and TRBJ1-3; maybe TRBD1 (5 bases). Germline CDR1 reads LNHNV; CDR2 reads YYDKDF (reference sequence). The CDR3 is 16 residues long. The V end was cut by 0 bases, the J end by 4 bases, with 13 bases between. In DNA, the CDR3 is TGTGCCACCAGCAGAGAAAATCAGGGTCCCGGAAACACCATATATTTT. Translated, it gives CATSRENQGPGNTIYF.

A single count supports this clone. An end of the junction differs from the germline gene, which may be a read error. The V call is TRBV4-3, the J call TRBJ1-2, with D possibly TRBD1 on 6 matching bases. The CDR3 extends over 14 amino acids. Germline V gene lookup returns CDR1 LGHNA and CDR2 YSLEER. CDR3 amino acids: CASSPPGQLQQVAF. CDR3 DNA: TGCGCCAGCAGCCCCCCGGGACAACTACAACAAGTCGCCTTC.

The chain is built from TRBV27 and TRBJ2-2; perhaps TRBD1 as D (6 bases). The CDR3 is 15 residues long. Looked up from germline, CDR1 is MNHEY and CDR2 is SMNVEV (reference sequence). V was clipped by 3 bases and J by 7 bases, with 15 bases between them. This chain's CDR3 is CASSFWAGVIGELFF. In nucleotides, the CDR3 is TGTGCCAGCAGTTTCTGGGCAGGGGTCATCGGGGAGCTGTTTTTT.

V usage is TRBV7-3 and J usage is TRBJ2-1, with TRBD1 identical over 8 bases. CDR3 length: 15 residues. The germline V gene encodes CDR1 SGHTA and CDR2 FQGTGA. The junction had 9 bases not matched to a gene; V was cut back by 4 bases and J by 7 bases. CDR3 DNA sequence: TGTGCCAGCAGCTCCTCAGGGGGCATTCGGAATGAGCAGTTCTTC. Encoded protein: CASSSSGGIRNEQFF. Based on the CDR3 plus reference TRBV7-3 and TRBJ2-1, the full variable domain is GAGVSQTPSNKVTEKGKYVELRCDPISGHTALYWYRQSLGQGPEFLIYFQGTGAADDSGLPNDRFFAVRPEGSVSTLKIQRTERGDSAVYLCASSSSGGIRNEQFFGPGTRLTVL.

J is TRBJ2-7 and V is TRBV19; D may be TRBD2 (6 bases). The CDR3 covers 12 residues. Per the germline V gene, CDR1 is LNHDA and CDR2 is SQIVND (reference sequence). V lost 7 bases and J 9 bases, leaving 16 bases between the germline ends. The CDR3 spells CASTGGPGGQYF. The CDR3 DNA is TGTGCCAGTACCGGAGGGCCCGGCGGGCAGTACTTC.

V usage is TRBV3-1 (or the pseudogene TRBV3-2) and J usage is TRBJ1-4; 7 positions match TRBD1. V gave up 4 bases and J gave up 8 bases; unmatched junction bases: 10. Germline values: CDR1 LGHDT, CDR2 YNNKEL (reference sequence). This CDR3 is 15 amino acids long. The CDR3 loop is CASSPYQGGQEKLFF. The CDR3 DNA reads TGTGCCAGCAGCCCATATCAGGGGGGCCAAGAAAAACTGTTTTTT.

The V and J genes are TRBV7-2 and TRBJ1-6, with unresolved D. This CDR3 is built from 13 residues. Germline-derived CDR1 and CDR2 are SGHTA and FQGNSA. V was pared by 6 bases and J by 8 bases, with 11 bases between. The CDR3: CASRPPSDSPLHF. DNA for the CDR3: TGTGCCAGCAGGCCCCCCTCCGATTCACCCCTCCACTTT. The full variable domain, its missing parts supplied by reference TRBV7-2 and TRBJ1-6, is GAGVSQSPSNKVTEKGKDVELRCDPISGHTALYWYRQSLGQGLEFLIYFQGNSAPDKSGLPSDRFSAERTGGSVSTLTIQRTQQEDSAVYLCASRPPSDSPLHFGNGTRLTVT.

This chain links TRBV11-2 with TRBJ2-3; the D gene is possibly TRBD2 (5 bases). The germline V gene has CDR1 SGHAT and CDR2 FQNNGV. This CDR3 contains 13 residues. Trimming removed 5 bases from V and 4 bases from J, with 10 bases in between. The CDR3 region is CASSPGAADTQYF. The CDR3 nucleotides read TGTGCCAGCAGCCCCGGAGCGGCAGATACGCAGTATTTT. The whole variable domain, remainder taken from reference TRBV11-2 and TRBJ2-3, is EAGVAQSPRYKIIEKRQSVAFWCNPISGHATLYWYQQILGQGPKLLIQFQNNGVVDDSQLPKDRFSAERLKGVDSTLKIQPAKLEDSAVYLCASSPGAADTQYFGPGTRLTVL.

About this clone: One end of the junction fails to match germline, which may point to a read error. Other DNA sequences in this specimen translate into the identical CDR3. In DNA form, the CDR3 reads TGTGCCATTCAGGGCAATAATTCGCCCCTCCACTTT. Translated, it gives CAIQGNNSPLHF. The rearrangement uses TRBV10-3 and TRBJ1-6, with D perhaps matching TRBD1 (5 bases). This CDR3 is built from 12 residues. The germline gives CDR1 ENHRY, CDR2 SYGVKD.

The chain links TRBV7-2 to TRBJ2-5, with 10 bases identical to TRBD1. The CDR3 extends over 15 amino acids. Unmatched junction bases numbered 11, after V lost 5 bases and J lost 8 bases. Looked up from germline, CDR1 is SGHTA and CDR2 is FQGNSA. The CDR3 region has the DNA TGTGCCAGCAGCATCGACAGGGGGCGGGGGGTAACCCAGTACTTC. Protein product: CASSIDRGRGVTQYF.

The genes are TRBV2 and TRBJ2-1; no definite D call. V was shortened by 5 bases and J by 4 bases, with 3 bases between the two germline ends. The germline gives CDR1 SNHLY, CDR2 FYNNEI. The CDR3 length is 11 residues. CDR3 protein: CASSNYNEQFF. The DNA for the CDR3 is TGTGCCAGCAGTAATTACAATGAGCAGTTCTTC. The complete variable domain, with remaining parts taken from reference TRBV2 and TRBJ2-1, reads EPEVTQTPSHQVTQMGQEVILRCVPISNHLYFYWYRQILGQKVEFLVSFYNNEISEKSEIFDDQFSVERPDGSNFTLKIRSTKLEDSAMYFCASSNYNEQFFGPGTRLTVL.

J is TRBJ1-2 and V is TRBV9, with TRBD1 as a possible D gene (5 bases). The CDR3 runs to 14 residues. The V gene's germline CDR1 is SGDLS and CDR2 YYNGEE. Deletions cut 1 base from V and 3 bases from J, with 10 bases between. The CDR3 sequence: CASSVRGIDYGYTF. The CDR3 DNA sequence: TGTGCCAGCAGCGTAAGGGGAATAGACTATGGCTACACCTTC.

The genes are TRBV6-5 and TRBJ2-5; 7 bases map to TRBD1. The CDR3 contains 13 residues. After removal of 7 bases from V and 3 bases from J, the junction contained 5 bases not matched to a gene. Germline CDR1 MNHEY, CDR2 SVGAGI. The CDR3 here is CASTRGTEETQYF. The CDR3 DNA follows: TGTGCCAGCACTAGAGGGACAGAAGAGACCCAGTACTTC.

The chain joins TRBV9 to TRBJ1-1; D is ambiguous. The CDR3 contains 16 residues. CDR1 and CDR2 (germline): SGDLS, YYNGEE. Trimming removed 0 bases at V and 2 bases at J, with 14 bases between. This CDR3 reads CASSVGHSLLNTEAFF. The CDR3 DNA reads as TGTGCCAGCAGCGTAGGTCATTCGTTATTAAACACTGAAGCTTTCTTT. Based on the CDR3 plus reference TRBV9 and TRBJ1-1, the full variable domain is DSGVTQTPKHLITATGQRVTLRCSPRSGDLSVYWYQQSLDQGLQFLIQYYNGEERAKGNILERFSAQQFPDLHSELNLSSLELGDSALYFCASSVGHSLLNTEAFFGQGTRLTVV.

This rearrangement joins TRBV7-2 to TRBJ1-2; 10 bases map to TRBD1. The ends lost 6 bases at V and 2 bases at J; junction bases unmatched: 3. The V gene's germline CDR1 is SGHTA and CDR2 FQGNSA. This CDR3 has 14 amino acids. CDR3 loop: CASRGTGVNYGYTF. The CDR3 DNA sequence: TGTGCCAGCAGGGGGACAGGGGTCAACTATGGCTACACCTTC.

The chain combines TRBV25-1 with TRBJ2-7, with D tentatively TRBD1 (6 bases). The germline V and J ends were trimmed by 2 bases and 5 bases, with 22 bases remaining between them. The germline V gene encodes CDR1 MGHDK and CDR2 SYGVNS. This CDR3 contains 17 residues. The CDR3: CASSEGGLGSSLHEQYF. The CDR3 DNA reads as TGTGCCAGCAGTGAAGGGGGCTTGGGTTCTTCCCTGCACGAGCAGTACTTC.

The chain joins TRBV7-3 to TRBJ2-2; D is unresolved. The CDR3 length is 13 residues. The germline V gene has CDR1 SGHTA and CDR2 FQGTGA. Trimming cost V 2 bases and J 3 bases, with 4 bases left between them. The CDR3 nucleotides are TGTGCCAGCAGCTTACAGCACACCGGGGAGCTGTTTTTT. This translates into CASSLQHTGELFF.

V is TRBV14 and J is TRBJ1-2; D gene unclear. V was cut by 4 bases and J by 6 bases, with 15 bases left in between. The V gene's germline CDR1 is SGHDN and CDR2 FVKESK. This CDR3 is 14 amino acids long. The CDR3 sequence: CASSPSRVFDGYTF. CDR3 bases: TGTGCCAGCAGCCCCTCCCGGGTTTTTGATGGCTACACCTTC.

The chain recombines TRBV5-1 with TRBJ1-1, with a tentative D call TRBD1 (5 bases). Germline assignment: CDR1 SGHRS and CDR2 YFSETQ. The V gene lost 5 bases and the J gene lost 1 base, with 15 bases spanning the gap. The length of the CDR3 is 15 residues. Here the CDR3 DNA reads TGCGCCAGCAGTCCCCCGGGGCTCTCGAACACTGAAGCTTTCTTT. This sequence encodes CASSPPGLSNTEAFF.

The chain joins TRBV14 to TRBJ1-2; 7 bases line up with TRBD1. J was trimmed by 6 bases and V by 6 bases; bases with no gene match: 10. CDR1 SGHDN and CDR2 FVKESK come from the germline V gene. CDR3 length equals 14 residues. CDR3 protein: CASSPGGPANGYTF. CDR3 nucleotide sequence: TGTGCCAGCAGTCCAGGGGGGCCGGCGAATGGCTACACCTTC.